The next 11 T cell receptor beta chains were all read from a single sample in a study of T cells in Graves' hyperthyroidism and ophthalmopathy. Template material for amplifying TCR beta CDR3 regions consisted of RNA transcripts. The study used the HTBI primer set for a first-round RT-PCR of the TCR CDR3. From the multiplex PCR reads, TCRdb called clonotypes with MiXCR, one entry per CDR3 protein. The data hold 300,000 to 400,000 distinct CDR3 sequences, with 21% observed a single time. Specimen: blood. The receptors stem from a woman in her fifties or sixties with Graves' hyperthyroidism.

The J gene is TRBJ1-5, the V gene TRBV30, with TRBD1 matching 10 bases. CDR3 length: 16 residues. J was trimmed by 1 base and V by 0 bases; bases with no gene match: 3. Per germline, CDR1 GTSNPN and CDR2 SVGIG (reference sequence). As DNA, the CDR3 is TGTGCCTGGAGTGTAATGGGACAGGGGAGCAATCAGCCCCAGCATTTT. It translates to CAWSVMGQGSNQPQHF.

This clonotype was observed at least ten times. This chain links TRBV5-1 with TRBJ2-3, with D unclear. Trimming left V 1 base short and J 3 bases short, with 9 bases between. CDR3 length equals 14 residues. Germline V gives CDR1 SGHRS, CDR2 YFSETQ. DNA of the CDR3: TGCGCCAGCAGCTTGTACAGATTAACAGATACGCAGTATTTT. As protein: CASSLYRLTDTQYF.

Points on this clonotype: A single base separates this from a much larger clone, so it may be a read error. CDR3 in amino acids: CASTSGPGRGANVLTF. The CDR3 nucleotides read TGTGCCAGCACCTCCGGTCCCGGGCGAGGGGCCAACGTCCTGACTTTC. V usage is TRBV6-1 and J usage is TRBJ2-6; D uncertain. The CDR3 covers 16 residues. The V end was cut by 7 bases, the J end by 4 bases, with 17 bases between. Germline V gene data show CDR1 as MNHNS and CDR2 as SASEGT.

This clonotype was counted at least ten times. J is TRBJ1-6 and V is TRBV28; possibly TRBD1 for D (6 bases). The V end lost 2 bases, the J end lost 14 bases, and 13 bases lay between the germline ends. This CDR3 region has 13 residues. The germline gives CDR1 MDHEN, CDR2 SYDVKM. CDR3 sequence: CASSLDNRDTLHF. CDR3 bases: TGTGCCAGCAGTTTAGATAACCGGGACACCCTCCACTTT.

This clonotype has more than one count but fewer than ten. This chain uses TRBV4-1 with TRBJ2-5; 7 bases line up with TRBD1. The CDR3 is 15 amino acids. Germline trimming cut 3 bases from V and 4 bases from J; bases unmatched to any gene: 8. The germline CDR1 and CDR2 sequences are MGHRA and YSYEKL. The CDR3 nucleotides read TGCGCCAGCAGCCATACCACGACAGGGATAGAGACCCAGTACTTC. As protein: CASSHTTTGIETQYF.

There are many counts of this clonotype. CDR3 in amino acids: CASSPTGGDTEAFF. CDR3 nucleotides: TGTGCCAGCAGTCCCACAGGGGGGGACACTGAAGCTTTCTTT. The chain joins TRBV12-3 or TRBV12-4 to TRBJ1-1, with TRBD1 identical over 8 bases. J was trimmed by 3 bases and V by 5 bases; bases with no gene match: 5. The CDR3 has 14 amino acids.

This clonotype was counted ten times or more. It may be a read error: a sequence one base away is much more abundant. The chain has TRBV20-1 and TRBJ2-1; TRBD2 matches 7 bases. The germline gives CDR1 DFQATT, CDR2 SNEGSKA (reference sequence). The CDR3 contains 16 residues. With 8 bases clipped from V and 7 bases from J, the junction kept 20 bases outside the gene matches. CDR3 amino acids: CSTTRPRFGRRNEQFF. In DNA form, the CDR3 reads TGCAGTACTACAAGGCCTCGTTTCGGGAGGCGGAATGAGCAGTTCTTC.

This chain uses TRBV7-9 with TRBJ2-1, with D possibly being TRBD1 (5 bases). Trimming stripped 1 base from V and 12 bases from J, with 13 bases between. The CDR3 is made up of 13 amino acids. Germline CDR1 reads SEHNR; CDR2 reads FQNEAQ (reference sequence). The CDR3 region has the DNA TGTGCCAGCAGCTTAGTTCGCCTAGGGGTGCAGTTCTTC. It is translated as CASSLVRLGVQFF.

The CDR3 spells CASSPQNGGAGEQYF. CDR3 bases: TGTGCCAGCAGCCCGCAGAACGGGGGGGCGGGGGAGCAGTACTTC. The chain links TRBV7-6 to TRBJ2-7; 8 bases map to TRBD2. Germline V lookup: CDR1 SGHVS, CDR2 FNYEAQ. CDR3 length equals 15 residues. Trimming cost V 5 bases and J 7 bases; bases outside gene matches: 13.

The chain couples TRBV12-3 or TRBV12-4 to TRBJ1-5; TRBD1 aligns across 10 bases. V gave up 7 bases and J gave up 11 bases; unmatched junction bases: 8. This CDR3 has 13 residues. This CDR3 is CASTLTGGKSQHF. In DNA, the CDR3 is TGTGCCAGCACACTGACAGGGGGCAAGTCCCAGCATTTT.

This clonotype appeared many times. The chain employs TRBV28 and TRBJ1-1, with D unresolved. Trimming cost V 7 bases and J 5 bases, with 14 bases left between them. The CDR3 sequence is 13 residues long. Germline values: CDR1 MDHEN, CDR2 SYDVKM. DNA for the CDR3: TGTGCCAGCACCCTAATGCTCGGGACTGAAGCTTTCTTT. Protein: CASTLMLGTEAFF.